This TCR beta chain was recovered during a study of shared clonotypes between healthy human individuals. Donors comprised only Caucasian adults living in Nashville, Tennessee. V was pared by 4 bases and J by 3 bases, with 5 bases of the junction left unmatched. The CDR3 is made up of 16 amino acids. Germline V gene sequence: CDR1 MNHEY, CDR2 SMNVEV (reference sequence). Repertoires were generated with immunoSEQ multiplex PCR, while TCRdb's copy carries only in-frame clones and drops some. Of about 670,000 clones listed, about three quarters are singletons. The sample consisted of memory CD4+ T cells sorted from blood. Subset given: CD45RA-negative fraction. The TCR sequence derives from a woman aged 25 to 39 in good health. This chain connects TRBV27 to TRBJ2-2; TRBD1 matches at 10 bases. The CDR3 sequence is CASSSSGTGDTGELFF. CDR3 nucleotide sequence: TGTGCCAGCAGTTCCTCCGGGACAGGGGACACCGGGGAGCTGTTTTTT.